This T cell receptor (beta chain) was sequenced for a study of cytomegalovirus exposure and HLA in healthy donors. Study findings and constraints: TCR beta chains numbering some 160 were designated cytomegalovirus-associated. According to a later analysis, most TCR beta chains associated with CMV appeared HLA-restricted.

The PCR used 60 Vbeta and 13 Jbeta primers. Profiled with immunoSEQ multiplex PCR; TCRdb holds only in-frame clones, not every one. The table shows approximately 300,000 clones, with 80% occurring only once. V dropped 1 base and J dropped 1; count of bases not matched to a gene: 8. Looked up from germline, CDR1 is SGHDT and CDR2 is YYEEEE. The CDR3 loop spans 17 amino acids. As to this clone: Its matching antigen is unknown.

The source is a girl aged 2-10 years in good health and CMV-seronegative. The gene calls are TRBV5-6 and TRBJ2-3; 8 nucleotides line up with TRBD1. Sequenced: PBMCs. CDR3 bases: TGTGCCAGCAGCTTGAATCAGGGGGCTTGGGGCACAGATACGCAGTATTTT. This encodes CASSLNQGAWGTDTQYF.